These 9 T cell receptor beta chains were all obtained from the same sample, sequenced in a study of cytomegalovirus exposure and HLA in healthy donors. Primers included in the PCR were 60 Vbeta and 13 Jbeta primers. Assay used: immunoSEQ multiplex PCR; TCRdb lists only in-frame clones, some missing. In the table there are approximately 100,000 clones, approximately 80% of which are singletons. The sample consisted of PBMCs. These receptors were taken from a female donor in good health and CMV-seropositive.

The chain couples TRBV7-9 to TRBJ2-2; D might be TRBD2 (5 bases). Germline CDR1 and CDR2: SEHNR and FQNEAQ (reference sequence). V shed 1 base and J shed 5 bases, with 5 bases lying between them. This CDR3 has 13 residues. The CDR3 coding sequence is TGTGCCAGCAGCTTAGGGAGGACCGGGGAGCTGTTTTTT. Protein product: CASSLGRTGELFF.

The chain combines TRBV29-1 with TRBJ1-1; D may be TRBD1 (6 bases). The CDR3 runs to 14 residues. Per the germline V gene, CDR1 is SQVTM and CDR2 is ANQGSEA. Deletions cut 7 bases from V and 1 base from J, with 16 bases between. The CDR3 reads CSAALQGKNTEAFF. CDR3 bases: TGCAGCGCCGCCCTCCAGGGGAAGAACACTGAAGCTTTCTTT.

The chain combines TRBV5-1 with TRBJ1-6; no reliable D call. In germline, CDR1 is SGHRS, CDR2 YFSETQ. CDR3 length: 14 amino acids. Trimming left V 1 base short and J 5 bases short, with 7 bases between. The DNA for the CDR3 is TGCGCCAGCAGCTTGCCAGAAAATAATTCACCCCTCCACTTT. It encodes CASSLPENNSPLHF. Using reference TRBV5-1 and TRBJ1-6 for the parts outside the CDR3, the full variable domain is KAGVTQTPRYLIKTRGQQVTLSCSPISGHRSVSWYQQTPGQGLQFLFEYFSETQRNKGNFPGRFSGRQFSNSRSEMNVSTLELGDSALYLCASSLPENNSPLHFGNGTRLTVT.

Turning to this clone: Germline and junction disagree at one end, which may indicate a read error. This chain's CDR3 is CASSMSRGNAEAFF. The CDR3 DNA reads as TGTGCCAGTAGTATGAGCAGGGGGAACGCTGAAGCTTTCTTT. The chain employs TRBV19 and TRBJ1-1; 7 bases agree with TRBD1. The length of the CDR3 is 14 residues. The germline CDR1 and CDR2 sequences are LNHDA and SQIVND (reference sequence).

The chain combines TRBV18 with TRBJ2-5; D may be TRBD2 (6 bases). There are 14 residues in the CDR3. The germline V gene encodes CDR1 KGHSH and CDR2 LQKENI. V was trimmed by 3 bases and J by 6 bases, leaving 14 bases between them. The CDR3 sequence is CASSPPQGGKTQYF. CDR3 sequence (DNA): TGTGCCAGCTCACCTCCTCAGGGCGGGAAGACCCAGTACTTC.

This clone was recorded a few times. The V gene is TRBV10-1, the J gene TRBJ1-2, with D perhaps TRBD1 (5 bases). The germline CDR1 and CDR2 sequences are WNHNN and SYGVQD (reference sequence). V was shortened by 5 bases and J by 2 bases, with 15 bases between the two germline ends. CDR3 length: 15 residues. The CDR3 sequence: CASSPPGLLNYGYTF. The DNA of the CDR3 is TGCGCCAGCAGTCCACCGGGACTGCTCAACTATGGCTACACCTTC.

This clone has more than one count but fewer than ten. The rearrangement joins TRBV30 to TRBJ1-5; 7 bases align to TRBD1. The CDR3 runs 16 residues. Germline assignment: CDR1 GTSNPN and CDR2 SVGIG (reference sequence). With 0 bases clipped from V and 4 bases from J, the junction kept 9 bases outside the gene matches. CDR3 DNA sequence: TGTGCCTGGAGTGTCCGCCGGGACAGTCCTAATCAGCCCCAGCATTTT. Translation: CAWSVRRDSPNQPQHF.

The genes are TRBV10-2 and TRBJ1-4; D may be TRBD1 (6 bases). The CDR3 spans 14 residues. Germline CDR1 reads WSHSY; CDR2 reads SAAADI. V was trimmed by 5 bases and J by 8 bases, leaving 15 bases between them. The CDR3 region has the DNA TGCGCCAGCAGTCCTACAGGGCTAGGCGAAAAACTGTTTTTT. This encodes CASSPTGLGEKLFF.

This clone was found once. The chain uses TRBV10-3 and TRBJ2-7; TRBD2 aligns across 9 bases. Germline CDR1 and CDR2: ENHRY and SYGVKD. This CDR3 contains 18 residues. With V trimmed by 0 bases and J by 0 bases, 9 bases remained unmatched. The CDR3 loop reads CAISESRLAGSPSYEQYF. Written as DNA, the CDR3 is TGTGCCATCAGTGAGTCGAGGCTAGCGGGATCTCCCTCCTACGAGCAGTACTTC.